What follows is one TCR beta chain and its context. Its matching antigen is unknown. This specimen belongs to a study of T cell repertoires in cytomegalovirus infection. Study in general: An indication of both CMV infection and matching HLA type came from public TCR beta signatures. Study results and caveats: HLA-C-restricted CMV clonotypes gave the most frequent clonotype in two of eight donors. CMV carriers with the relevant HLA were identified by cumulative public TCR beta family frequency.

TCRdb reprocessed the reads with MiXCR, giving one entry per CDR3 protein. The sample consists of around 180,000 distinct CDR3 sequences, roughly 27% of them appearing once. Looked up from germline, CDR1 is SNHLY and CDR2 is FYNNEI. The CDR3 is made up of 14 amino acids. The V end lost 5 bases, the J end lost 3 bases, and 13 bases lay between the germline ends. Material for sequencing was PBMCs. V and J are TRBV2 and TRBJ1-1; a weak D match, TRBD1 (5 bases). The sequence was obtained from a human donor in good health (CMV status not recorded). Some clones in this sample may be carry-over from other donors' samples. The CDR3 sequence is CASSLGAMDTEAFF. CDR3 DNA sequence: TGTGCCAGCAGTCTAGGGGCGATGGACACTGAAGCTTTCTTT.